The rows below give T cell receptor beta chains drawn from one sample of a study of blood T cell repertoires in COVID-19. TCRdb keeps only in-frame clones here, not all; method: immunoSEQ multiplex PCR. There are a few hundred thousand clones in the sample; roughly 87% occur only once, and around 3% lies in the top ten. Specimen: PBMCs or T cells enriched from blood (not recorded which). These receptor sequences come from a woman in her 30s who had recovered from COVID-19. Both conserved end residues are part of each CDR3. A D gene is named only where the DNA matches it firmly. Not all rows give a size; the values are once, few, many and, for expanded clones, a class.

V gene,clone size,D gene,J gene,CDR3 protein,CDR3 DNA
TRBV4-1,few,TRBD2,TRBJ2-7,CASSQDRGGSYEQYF,TGCGCCAGCAGCCAAGACCGGGGGGGCTCCTACGAGCAGTACTTC
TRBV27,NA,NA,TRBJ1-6,CASSLVRGNNSPLHF,TGTGCCAGCAGTTTGGTAAGGGGCAATAATTCACCCCTCCACTTT
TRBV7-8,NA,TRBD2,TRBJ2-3,CASSSARTSLYDTQYF,TGTGCCAGCAGCTCGGCTAGGACTAGCTTGTATGATACGCAGTATTTT
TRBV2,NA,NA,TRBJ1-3,CASSERGNTIYF,TGTGCCAGCAGTGAGAGAGGAAACACCATATATTTT
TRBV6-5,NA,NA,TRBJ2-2,CASSPGLYTGELFF,TGTGCCAGCAGCCCCGGACTCTACACCGGGGAGCTGTTTTTT
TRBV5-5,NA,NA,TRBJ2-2,CASRGGLAMGELFF,TGTGCCAGCAGAGGCGGGCTAGCAATGGGGGAGCTGTTTTTT
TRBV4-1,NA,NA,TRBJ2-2,CASSNRDTGELFF,TGCGCCAGCAGCAACAGGGACACCGGGGAGCTGTTTTTT
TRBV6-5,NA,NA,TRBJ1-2,CASAGNYGYTF,TGTGCCAGCGCAGGCAACTATGGCTACACCTTC
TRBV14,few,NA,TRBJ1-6,CASSRRWSGNSPLHF,TGTGCCAGCAGCCGGCGGTGGAGCGGTAATTCACCCCTCCACTTT
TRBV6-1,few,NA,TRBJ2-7,CASSDASEGYEQYF,TGTGCCAGCAGTGACGCTAGCGAGGGGTACGAGCAGTACTTC
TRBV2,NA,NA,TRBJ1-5,CASSDSRLSQPQHF,TGTGCCAGCAGTGATTCCAGACTTTCTCAGCCCCAGCATTTT
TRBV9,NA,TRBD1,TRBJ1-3,CASSARDRGSTGNTIYF,TGTGCCAGCAGCGCTAGGGACAGGGGAAGTACTGGAAACACCATATATTTT
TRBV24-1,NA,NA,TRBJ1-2,CATSDPGEYGYTF,TGTGCCACCAGTGATCCCGGGGAATATGGCTACACCTTC
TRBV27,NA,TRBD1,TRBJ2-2,CASKTGQGLGELFF,TGTGCCAGTAAGACGGGACAGGGGTTAGGGGAGCTGTTTTTT
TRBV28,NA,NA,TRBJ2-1,CASSTRRSSYNEQFF,TGTGCCAGCAGTACCCGGAGGAGCTCCTACAATGAGCAGTTCTTC
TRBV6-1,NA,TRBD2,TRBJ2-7,CASSDLAGDYEQYF,TGTGCCAGCAGTGACCTAGCGGGAGACTACGAGCAGTACTTC
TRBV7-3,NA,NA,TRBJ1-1,CASSRGPLNTEAFF,TGTGCCAGCAGCCGGGGTCCTTTGAACACTGAAGCTTTCTTT
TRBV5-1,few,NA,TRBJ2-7,CASSLAEGGNFYEQYF,TGCGCCAGCAGCTTGGCCGAGGGTGGCAACTTCTACGAGCAGTACTTC
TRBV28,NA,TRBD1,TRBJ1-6,CATQDRGNSPLHF,TGTGCCACCCAGGACAGGGGAAATTCACCCCTCCACTTT
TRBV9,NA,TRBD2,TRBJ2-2,CASSAQGVLAGGPNGELFF,TGTGCCAGCAGCGCCCAGGGGGTGCTGGCGGGAGGGCCGAACGGGGAGCTGTTTTTT